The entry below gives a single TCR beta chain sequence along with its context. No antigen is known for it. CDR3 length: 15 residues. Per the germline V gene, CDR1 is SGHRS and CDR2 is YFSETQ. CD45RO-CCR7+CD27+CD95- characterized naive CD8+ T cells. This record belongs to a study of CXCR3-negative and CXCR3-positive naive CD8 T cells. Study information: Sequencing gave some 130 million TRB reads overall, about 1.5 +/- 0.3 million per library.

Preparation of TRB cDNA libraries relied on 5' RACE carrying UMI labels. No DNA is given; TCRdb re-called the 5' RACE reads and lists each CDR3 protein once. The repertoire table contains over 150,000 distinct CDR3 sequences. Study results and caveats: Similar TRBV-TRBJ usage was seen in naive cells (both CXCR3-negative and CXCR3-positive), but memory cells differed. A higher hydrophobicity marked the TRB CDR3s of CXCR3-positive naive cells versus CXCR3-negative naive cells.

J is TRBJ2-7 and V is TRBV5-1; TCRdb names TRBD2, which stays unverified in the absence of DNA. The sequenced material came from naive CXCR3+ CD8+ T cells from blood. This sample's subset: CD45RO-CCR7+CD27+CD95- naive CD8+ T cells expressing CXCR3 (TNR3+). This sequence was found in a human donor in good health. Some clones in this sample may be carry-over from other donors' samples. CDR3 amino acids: CASRSGGGSSYEQYF. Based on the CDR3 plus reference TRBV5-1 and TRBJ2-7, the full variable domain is KAGVTQTPRYLIKTRGQQVTLSCSPISGHRSVSWYQQTPGQGLQFLFEYFSETQRNKGNFPGRFSGRQFSNSRSEMNVSTLELGDSALYLCASRSGGGSSYEQYFGPGTRLTVT.